This T cell receptor beta chain appears in the sequencing data of a study of CD8+ T cells in alopecia areata (dated by TCRdb to 2016 to 2019). Study-level background: Treated patients were enrolled in an open-label pilot trial of oral tofacitinib at 5 to 10 mg twice daily for moderate-to-severe alopecia areata. Patients stayed on tofacitinib for 6 to 18 months and then had 6 months of follow-up off drug so that delayed response and recurrence could be assessed. To study T cell clonal expansion in alopecia areata, the researchers applied high-throughput TCRbeta sequencing to both the C3H/HeJ mouse model and human patients. On the human side, TCRbeta sequencing was run on scalp tissue and on sorted CD4+ and CD8+ peripheral blood T cells from healthy controls and from alopecia areata patients with either patchy or totalis/universalis disease. Biopsies were taken from tofacitinib-treated patients at baseline and again at 4 and 24 weeks into treatment, and several of those patients also had a later scalp biopsy. Scalp clonality was compared across normal scalp (n=4), patchy alopecia areata scalp (n=8), and alopecia totalis/universalis scalp (n=8). RNA came from the PAXgene miRNA kit for fixed scalp, the miRNeasy kit for PBMCs, and the RNeasy kit for mouse skin. TCRbeta CDR3 regions were amplified by immunoSEQ multiplex PCR using 35 Vbeta forward and 13 Jbeta reverse primers. What the work shows at the level of the full study, not this receptor alone: Unlike mouse skin, where gammadelta T cells dominate, normal human skin contains resident alphabeta T cells that get sequenced too, which complicates analysis of the scalp TCR repertoire. Higher clonality and more expanded CD8+ clones were observed in lesional scalp than in normal scalp, particularly in alopecia totalis/universalis, a finding suggestive of antigenic drive. Shared TCR sequences between patients were less evident than in mice, which may be partly attributable to HLA diversity in the patient population.

Library preparation was by the immunoSEQ multiplex PCR assay. To provide template for TCR sequencing, every sample had RNA extracted and reverse transcribed into cDNA. First-strand cDNA was synthesized using SuperScript III with a 2:1 mix of oligo-dT and random hexamers. Amplification bias was assessed with a synthetic immune receptor repertoire, and residual bias was removed computationally. The authors' pipeline ran thus. Raw reads were preprocessed for error removal, and CDR3 was defined according to IMGT conventions as running from the conserved cysteine to phenylalanine. Clonality was calculated as 1 minus Shannon entropy normalized by log2 of the number of productive unique TCRs. Whether scalp clones were CD4 or CD8 was inferred by matching scalp TCRbeta sequences against CD4 and CD8 repertoires sorted from blood. The table was pulled from immuneACCESS by TCRdb, which kept in-frame rearrangements only. Such tables lose some clones; where checked, under half of the loss comes from unresolved V genes, and the rest has no known cause. V and J calls and clone size follow that table, whereas D and trimming were derived from the DNA. Within this sample are about 200,000 clones, with about 53% of them counted one time only. The ten largest account for approximately 0.5% of the sample.

About this clone: Its antigen is currently not known. Nothing much larger sits one base from this clone, and base qualities are not available.

The CDR3 contains 11 residues, cysteine and phenylalanine counted. Only the CDR3 DNA stays, 33 bases, in frame from base 1. Based on the germline V gene (reference sequence), the CDR1 and CDR2 sequences are SGHNT and YYREEE. Between the V and J ends, shortened by 3 bases and 8 bases respectively, the junction contains 6 bases. The intended sense of this specimen's time point label: baseline before oral tofacitinib. Lesional scalp punch biopsies and peripheral blood were obtained from alopecia areata patients. PBMCs were isolated by density centrifugation and stained for CD3, CD4 and CD8, and CD4+ and CD8+ T cells were sorted on a FACSAria.

The sample was CD4+ T cells sorted from blood, taken at week 0. The origin of this receptor is a human donor with alopecia areata. The chain is encoded by TRBV5-4 joined to TRBJ1-3; the D gene cannot be resolved reliably. The CDR3 is CASSSGYTIYF. The nucleotide sequence is TGTGCCAGCAGCTCCGGATACACCATATATTTT.